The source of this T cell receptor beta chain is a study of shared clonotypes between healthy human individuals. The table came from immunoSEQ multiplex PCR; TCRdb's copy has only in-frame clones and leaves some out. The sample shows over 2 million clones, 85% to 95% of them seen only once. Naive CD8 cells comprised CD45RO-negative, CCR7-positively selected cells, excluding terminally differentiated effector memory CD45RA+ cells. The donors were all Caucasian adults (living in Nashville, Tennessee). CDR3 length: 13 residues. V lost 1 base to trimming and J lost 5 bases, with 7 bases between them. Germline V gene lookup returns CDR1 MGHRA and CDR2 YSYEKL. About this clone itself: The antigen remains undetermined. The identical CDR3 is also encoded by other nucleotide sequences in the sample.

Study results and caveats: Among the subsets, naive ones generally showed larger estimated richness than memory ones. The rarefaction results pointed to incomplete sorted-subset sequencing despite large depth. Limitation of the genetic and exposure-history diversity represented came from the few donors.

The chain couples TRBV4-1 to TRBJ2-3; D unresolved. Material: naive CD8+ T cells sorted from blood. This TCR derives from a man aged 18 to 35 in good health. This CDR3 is CASSQGRGDTQYF. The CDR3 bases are TGCGCCAGCAGCCAAGGGAGAGGAGATACGCAGTATTTT.